Shown below are 10 T cell receptor beta chains from a single sample sequenced in a study of blood T cell repertoires in COVID-19. Generated by immunoSEQ multiplex PCR, the TCRdb table keeps only in-frame clones and is missing some. Among roughly 170,000 clones listed, approximately 80% were seen once. The specimen was PBMCs or T cells enriched from blood (not recorded which). Receptors were obtained from a woman aged 45-65 years who had recovered from COVID-19.

This clone was recorded a few times. The chain links TRBV6-2 or TRBV6-3 to TRBJ2-2; TRBD2 aligns across 7 bases. Germline V gene data show CDR1 as MNHEY and CDR2 as SVGEGT. V lost 5 bases, J lost 2 bases, and 8 bases stayed unmatched. The length of the CDR3 is 16 residues. This CDR3 reads CASSRREMFNTGELFF. The CDR3 DNA follows: TGTGCCAGCAGTAGGCGGGAGATGTTTAACACCGGGGAGCTGTTTTTT.

Many counts were recorded for this clone. This rearrangement joins TRBV20-1 to TRBJ2-7; 8 bases agree with TRBD2. Germline-derived CDR1 and CDR2 are DFQATT and SNEGSKA (reference sequence). This CDR3 is 11 amino acids long. The trim removed 3 bases at V and 5 bases at J, leaving 0 bases unmatched. Written as DNA, the CDR3 is TGCAGTGCTAGGGGACTAGACGAGCAGTACTTC. As protein: CSARGLDEQYF.

The chain links TRBV25-1 to TRBJ1-1; 9 bases line up with TRBD1. Germline loops: CDR1 MGHDK, CDR2 SYGVNS. This CDR3 contains 15 residues. V shed 4 bases, J shed 4 bases, and the junction held 7 bases outside the gene matches. The DNA for the CDR3 is TGTGCCAGCAGTGGCGGACAGGGGATGCCCACTGAAGCTTTCTTT. Translating it yields CASSGGQGMPTEAFF.

The sample holds one count of this clone. This chain joins TRBV21-1 and TRBJ2-7; TRBD1, the table's D call, lacks a check against the DNA. TRBV21-1 represents a pseudogene. This CDR3 has 17 residues. DNA for the CDR3: TGTGCCAGCAGCAACGTTTCCCCGGGACACCCAGCCTACGAGCAGTACTTC. Translation gives CASSNVSPGHPAYEQYF.

V gene TRBV18 combines with J gene TRBJ2-7; D remains ambiguous. Trimming left V 3 bases short and J 6 bases short, with 9 bases between. CDR1 is KGHSH, CDR2 LQKENI, per germline. This CDR3 has 12 residues. CDR3 DNA sequence: TGTGCCAGCTCACCGTCGTCGGGCGAGCAGTACTTC. Translation: CASSPSSGEQYF.

This sequence joins TRBV30 and TRBJ1-6; TRBD1 is a possible D gene (5 bases). Germline V gene data show CDR1 as GTSNPN and CDR2 as SVGIG (reference sequence). With 0 bases removed from V and 16 bases from J, the gap between germline ends came to 13 bases. This CDR3 has 12 residues. For the CDR3, the DNA is TGTGCCTGGAGTGTATTGCGTCAGGGACTCCACTTT. This codes for CAWSVLRQGLHF.

The chain combines TRBV7-9 with TRBJ2-1; tentative D call: TRBD2 (5 bases). The CDR3 is 15 amino acids. V gave up 3 bases and J gave up 7 bases, with 16 bases separating them. CDR1 is SEHNR and CDR2 is FQNEAQ in the germline V gene (reference sequence). CDR3: CASSFWTGPTNEQFF. The CDR3 coding sequence is TGTGCCAGCAGCTTTTGGACTGGCCCCACGAATGAGCAGTTCTTC.

This chain uses TRBV15 with TRBJ1-1; weak D call: TRBD1 (6 bases). CDR1 LNHNV and CDR2 YYDKDF come from the germline V gene (reference sequence). V lost 4 bases to trimming and J lost 11 bases, with 23 bases between them. The CDR3 spans 15 residues. The chain's CDR3 is CATSIGRGLFTGAFF. The CDR3, as DNA: TGTGCCACCAGCATTGGCAGGGGCTTGTTCACGGGTGCTTTCTTT.

The chain combines TRBV7-9 with TRBJ2-7; D is perhaps TRBD2 (6 bases). Germline CDR1 reads SEHNR; CDR2 reads FQNEAQ (reference sequence). The CDR3 loop spans 17 amino acids. V was trimmed by 2 bases and J by 0 bases, leaving 17 bases between them. CDR3 protein: CASSLSAAGGRSYEQYF. CDR3 nucleotides: TGTGCCAGCAGCTTATCTGCGGCCGGAGGGCGCTCCTACGAGCAGTACTTC.

The chain couples TRBV29-1 to TRBJ2-2; possible D gene TRBD1, 5 bases. V was shortened by 4 bases and J by 3 bases, with 12 bases between the two germline ends. The germline V gene encodes CDR1 SQVTM and CDR2 ANQGSEA. The CDR3 sequence is 14 residues long. CDR3 residues: CSVAPGSDTGELFF. In DNA form, the CDR3 reads TGCAGCGTTGCCCCAGGGTCGGACACCGGGGAGCTGTTTTTT.